Below, 16 T cell receptor beta chains from the same sample are listed, as sequenced in a study of beta chain features in type 1 diabetes. Expressed TCRB transcripts were sequenced because the entire RNA isolate underwent reverse transcription. Data came from immunoSEQ multiplex PCR; TCRdb stores just in-frame clones and leaves some out. The sample lists 450,000 to 550,000 clones, around 28% seen once, with more than 0.055% in the top ten. The sequencing input was naive CD4+ T cells from blood. The receptors come from a man aged 18 to 30 in good health.

The V and J genes are TRBV4-1 and TRBJ2-1; D is ambiguous. The CDR3 is made up of 15 amino acids. Germline CDR1 reads MGHRA; CDR2 reads YSYEKL. V was cut by 9 bases and J by 0 bases, with 15 bases left in between. CDR3 protein: CASRLLPSSYNEQFF. The CDR3 nucleotides are TGCGCCAGTCGTCTTCTCCCGAGCTCCTACAATGAGCAGTTCTTC.

This chain links TRBV19 with TRBJ2-4; TRBD1 agrees at 7 bases. The CDR3 runs 18 residues. Trimming removed 0 bases from V and 0 bases from J; junction bases left unmatched: 8. The germline CDR1 and CDR2 sequences are LNHDA and SQIVND (reference sequence). The CDR3 region is CASSIEVGTEIAKNIQYF. The CDR3 nucleotides are TGTGCCAGTAGTATAGAGGTTGGGACAGAGATAGCCAAAAACATTCAGTACTTC. Variable domain in full (rest from reference TRBV19 and TRBJ2-4): DGGITQSPKYLFRKEGQNVTLSCEQNLNHDAMYWYRQDPGQGLRLIYYSQIVNDFQKGDIAEGYSVSREKKESFPLTVTSAQKNPTAFYLCASSIEVGTEIAKNIQYFGAGTRLSVL.

The chain uses TRBV27 and TRBJ2-7; 9 bases map to TRBD2. The CDR3 has 15 residues. In germline, CDR1 is MNHEY, CDR2 SMNVEV (reference sequence). V shed 6 bases, J shed 3 bases, and the junction held 9 bases outside the gene matches. The CDR3 loop is CASRFRLAAFYEQYF. Here the CDR3 DNA reads TGTGCCAGCAGATTCAGACTAGCGGCGTTCTACGAGCAGTACTTC.

The V and J genes are TRBV4-1 and TRBJ1-4; D gene uncertain. The CDR3 consists of 14 residues. V was clipped by 0 bases and J by 4 bases, with 6 bases between them. Germline CDR1 MGHRA, CDR2 YSYEKL. The CDR3 loop reads CASSQDVSNEKLFF. The DNA of the CDR3 is TGCGCCAGCAGCCAAGATGTCAGTAATGAAAAACTGTTTTTT.

This clone has just a few counts. The V gene is TRBV9, the J gene TRBJ2-5, with D tentatively TRBD1 (5 bases). The CDR3 is 15 amino acids. Trimming cost V 2 bases and J 4 bases, with 15 bases left between them. Germline V gene data show CDR1 as SGDLS and CDR2 as YYNGEE. Written as DNA, the CDR3 is TGTGCCAGCAGCGTCGACCAGGGTGGGCGAGAGACCCAGTACTTC. Translated, it gives CASSVDQGGRETQYF.

This clone came up a few times. The chain joins TRBV18 to TRBJ2-2; D remains unclear. The V end lost 0 bases, the J end lost 5 bases, and 7 bases lay between the germline ends. The CDR3 contains 14 residues. Germline CDR1 and CDR2: KGHSH and LQKENI. The CDR3: CASSPPMRTGELFF. CDR3 coding DNA: TGTGCCAGCTCACCACCTATGCGAACCGGGGAGCTGTTTTTT.

The rearrangement uses TRBV7-9 and TRBJ2-4; D may be TRBD2 (5 bases). The germline CDR1 and CDR2 sequences are SEHNR and FQNEAQ (reference sequence). Trimming removed 1 base from V and 9 bases from J, with 13 bases in between. This CDR3 spans 14 amino acids. CDR3 bases: TGTGCCAGCAGCTTAGGATCGGGGAGCGGCATTCAGTACTTC. Protein product: CASSLGSGSGIQYF. Full variable domain (outside the CDR3, taken from reference TRBV7-9 and TRBJ2-4): DTGVSQNPRHKITKRGQNVTFRCDPISEHNRLYWYRQTLGQGPEFLTYFQNEAQLEKSRLLSDRFSAERPKGSFSTLEIQRTEQGDSAMYLCASSLGSGSGIQYFGAGTRLSVL.

This clone was detected a few times. The rearrangement uses TRBV30 and TRBJ2-7; D is unclear. Germline CDR1 is GTSNPN and CDR2 is SVGIG (reference sequence). V shed 0 bases and J shed 2 bases, with 8 bases lying between them. The CDR3 contains 13 residues. In DNA, the CDR3 is TGTGCCTGGAGTGTTGGCGCCCCCTACGAGCAGTACTTC. It is translated as CAWSVGAPYEQYF.

The chain uses TRBV2 and TRBJ2-3, with TRBD1 as a possible D gene (6 bases). The CDR3 sequence is 15 residues long. V lost 6 bases and J 4 bases, leaving 17 bases between the germline ends. Germline V gene data show CDR1 as SNHLY and CDR2 as FYNNEI. CDR3 DNA: TGTGCCAGCAGCGGCGGCCCCGAGGGGGCAGATACGCAGTATTTT. This codes for CASSGGPEGADTQYF.

This clone occurred a few times. The rearrangement uses TRBV25-1 and TRBJ2-5; TRBD1 aligns across 8 bases. The CDR3 loop spans 16 amino acids. The V segment lost 0 bases and the J segment 1 base; nucleotides outside the gene matches: 4. Looked up from germline, CDR1 is MGHDK and CDR2 is SYGVNS. For the CDR3, the DNA is TGTGCCAGCAGTGAATATCCCGGGACAGGCCAAGAGACCCAGTACTTC. Its translation is CASSEYPGTGQETQYF.

The genes are TRBV13 and TRBJ1-2; D is possibly TRBD1 (6 bases). This CDR3 has 15 amino acids. The ends were cut back, 1 base at V and 1 base at J, with 10 bases in the middle. Germline V gives CDR1 PRHDT, CDR2 FYEKMQ (reference sequence). The CDR3 bases are TGTGCCAGCAGCTTAGACGGACAGCATAACTATGGCTACACCTTC. Translating it yields CASSLDGQHNYGYTF.

The chain links TRBV5-4 to TRBJ2-5, with TRBD2 as a possible D gene (6 bases). CDR1 SGHNT and CDR2 YYREEE come from the germline V gene (reference sequence). V lost 3 bases and J lost 4, with 13 bases in between. This CDR3 is 14 amino acids long. CDR3 coding DNA: TGTGCCAGCAGCTGGGCCAAGGGAGGAGAGACCCAGTACTTC. Protein: CASSWAKGGETQYF.

The rearrangement uses TRBV7-3 and TRBJ2-2; the match to TRBD2 covers 7 bases. Looked up from germline, CDR1 is SGHTA and CDR2 is FQGTGA. J lost 4 bases, V lost 3 bases, and 8 bases had no gene match. CDR3 length: 16 residues. This CDR3 reads CASSLVGGPVTGELFF. The CDR3 coding sequence is TGTGCCAGCAGCTTGGTGGGAGGGCCAGTCACCGGGGAGCTGTTTTTT.

The V call is TRBV6-1, the J call TRBJ2-1; 11 bases agree with TRBD2. This CDR3 spans 19 amino acids. The V and J ends lost 0 bases and 8 bases, in that order; junction bases with no gene match: 15. Germline assignment: CDR1 MNHNS and CDR2 SASEGT. CDR3 bases: TGTGCCAGCAGTGAAGCAAGTGGCCTAGCGGGGGGTCTGGGGGATGAGCAGTTCTTC. It translates to CASSEASGLAGGLGDEQFF.

Turning to this clone: The identical CDR3 is also encoded by other nucleotide sequences in the sample. This rearrangement joins TRBV5-4 to TRBJ1-2; 8 nucleotides agree with TRBD1. The V and J ends lost 4 bases and 2 bases, in that order; junction bases with no gene match: 4. In germline, CDR1 is SGHNT, CDR2 YYREEE (reference sequence). This CDR3 spans 14 amino acids. The CDR3 DNA reads TGTGCCAGCAGCCCAGGACAGGGAAACTATGGCTACACCTTC. As protein: CASSPGQGNYGYTF.

V and J are TRBV4-2 and TRBJ2-1; possibly TRBD1 for D (5 bases). From germline, CDR1 is LGHNA and CDR2 YNFKEQ. This CDR3 is 13 amino acids long. Trimming took 4 bases from V and 7 from J, leaving 11 bases between them. The CDR3 loop is CASSLRQFNEQFF. The CDR3 DNA is TGTGCCAGCAGCCTGCGACAGTTTAATGAGCAGTTCTTC.